What follows are 31 T cell receptor beta chains derived from one specimen sequenced in a study of blood T cells in healthy people across ages. Then a second PCR, running roughly 7 to 11 cycles, was carried out with a sample-barcoded 5' primer and a J-beta primer mix. Each CDR3 protein gets one entry after TCRdb re-called the 5' RACE reads with MiXCR. The sample has 850,000 to 1,100,000 distinct CDR3 sequences; 35% to 40% are singletons. Sequenced input: blood. Every receptor here comes from a man between 18 and 35 years old in good health.

This clonotype was observed at least ten times. The genes are TRBV3-1 and TRBJ2-1; D ambiguous. The ends were cut back, 4 bases at V and 0 bases at J, with 7 bases in the middle. The CDR3 contains 14 residues. CDR1 is LGHDT, CDR2 YNNKEL, per germline (reference sequence). The CDR3 here is CASSPLSSYNEQFF. Written as DNA, the CDR3 is TGTGCCAGCAGCCCCCTAAGCTCCTACAATGAGCAGTTCTTC.

The V call is TRBV5-5, the J call TRBJ2-3, with D hard to call. This CDR3 region has 12 residues. Between the trimmed V and J ends, which lost 0 bases and 6 bases, there was a span of 5 bases. The germline CDR1 and CDR2 sequences are SGHKS and YYEKEE (reference sequence). The DNA for the CDR3 is TGTGCCAGCAGCTTGGAGAGGGATACGCAGTATTTT. This codes for CASSLERDTQYF.

This clonotype turned up a few times. The chain uses TRBV9 and TRBJ1-6, with D possibly TRBD1 on 5 matching bases. Looked up from germline, CDR1 is SGDLS and CDR2 is YYNGEE. The CDR3 runs 15 residues. The V and J ends lost 3 bases and 10 bases respectively, with 17 bases between them. CDR3 region: CASSEGTPGGSPLHF. DNA for the CDR3: TGTGCCAGCAGCGAAGGGACTCCTGGAGGGTCACCCCTCCACTTT. The variable domain in full, with the rest retrieved from reference TRBV9 and TRBJ1-6, is DSGVTQTPKHLITATGQRVTLRCSPRSGDLSVYWYQQSLDQGLQFLIQYYNGEERAKGNILERFSAQQFPDLHSELNLSSLELGDSALYFCASSEGTPGGSPLHFGNGTRLTVT.

J is TRBJ2-4 and V is TRBV6-4, with D possibly being TRBD1 or TRBD2 (5 bases each). V gave up 4 bases and J gave up 13 bases, with 17 bases separating them. Germline V gene lookup returns CDR1 MRHNA and CDR2 SNTAGT. This CDR3 comprises 13 residues. The CDR3 loop reads CASSGGSTYEQYF. CDR3 coding DNA: TGTGCCAGCAGTGGGGGGAGTACCTATGAGCAGTACTTC.

The chain combines TRBV5-1 with TRBJ1-2; D gene uncertain. The V end was cut by 4 bases, the J end by 6 bases, with 16 bases between. Germline CDR1 reads SGHRS; CDR2 reads YFSETQ. The CDR3 is made up of 14 amino acids. The CDR3 reads CASSVEAASDGYTF. As DNA, the CDR3 is TGCGCCAGCAGCGTGGAAGCAGCCTCGGATGGCTACACCTTC.

The chain uses TRBV12-3 or TRBV12-4 and TRBJ1-4; D might be TRBD1 (6 bases). The CDR3 is 15 residues long. V was cut by 6 bases and J by 2 bases, with 13 bases left in between. CDR3 coding DNA: TGTGCCAGCAGACCCCCCGACAGGACTAATGAAAAACTGTTTTTT. Its protein product is CASRPPDRTNEKLFF.

This clonotype showed up many times. J is TRBJ2-7 and V is TRBV29-1, with D perhaps matching TRBD1 (6 bases). Trimming removed 3 bases at V and 4 bases at J, with 10 bases between. The CDR3 runs to 12 residues. CDR1 and CDR2 from the germline V gene are SQVTM and ANQGSEA. CDR3 nucleotides: TGCAGCGTTGAGGCAGGGGAATACGAGCAGTACTTC. Translated, it gives CSVEAGEYEQYF.

This clonotype was observed a handful of times. V gene TRBV6-1 combines with J gene TRBJ1-2; D remains ambiguous. The CDR3 has 14 residues. Germline V gives CDR1 MNHNS, CDR2 SASEGT. V lost 6 bases to trimming and J lost 3 bases, with 14 bases between them. The CDR3 nucleotides are TGTGCCAGCAGCCCTTCGGGGTCGGACTATGGCTACACCTTC. Its protein product is CASSPSGSDYGYTF.

This clonotype was counted only a few times. The chain combines TRBV6-6 with TRBJ1-5, with a weak D call TRBD1 (5 bases). The V end lost 3 bases, the J end lost 3 bases, and 9 bases lay between the germline ends. The germline CDR1 and CDR2 sequences are MNHNY and SVGAGI (reference sequence). This CDR3 spans 14 amino acids. The CDR3 reads CASSYGAHNQPQHF. The CDR3 DNA reads TGTGCCAGCAGTTATGGGGCCCACAATCAGCCCCAGCATTTT.

The genes are TRBV20-1 and TRBJ2-2; 7 bases are shared with TRBD1. The CDR3 runs 14 residues. The V gene's germline CDR1 is DFQATT and CDR2 SNEGSKA (reference sequence). The V segment lost 5 bases and the J segment 1 base; nucleotides outside the gene matches: 4. The CDR3 sequence is CSAEGAVNTGELFF. The CDR3 DNA reads TGCAGTGCTGAGGGGGCTGTGAACACCGGGGAGCTGTTTTTT.

This clonotype was counted between two and nine times. The chain is built from TRBV10-3 and TRBJ2-2; no definite D call. V lost 6 bases and J lost 6, with 11 bases in between. Per the germline V gene, CDR1 is ENHRY and CDR2 is SYGVKD. The CDR3 sequence is 13 residues long. CDR3 sequence reads: CAISIDAPGELFF. CDR3 DNA sequence: TGTGCCATCAGCATAGACGCCCCCGGGGAGCTGTTTTTT.

This clonotype was seen a few times. In DNA, the CDR3 is TGTGCCAGCAGCCTCGAGCGGGGAATAAACACCGGGGAGCTGTTTTTT. Translation: CASSLERGINTGELFF. The rearrangement uses TRBV12-3 or TRBV12-4 and TRBJ2-2, with 7 nucleotides matching TRBD2. V trimming: 6 bases; J trimming: 2 bases; junction bases outside the gene matches: 9. This CDR3 spans 16 amino acids.

This rearrangement joins TRBV7-2 to TRBJ1-1; a weak D match, TRBD1 (5 bases). V was shortened by 3 bases and J by 0 bases, with 14 bases between the two germline ends. CDR1 and CDR2 (germline): SGHTA, FQGNSA. The CDR3 spans 16 residues. CDR3 sequence: CASSFYPGSMNTEAFF. The CDR3 DNA is TGTGCCAGCAGCTTTTACCCAGGGAGCATGAACACTGAAGCTTTCTTT.

This clonotype showed up many times. This chain connects TRBV7-9 to TRBJ1-1, with D possibly matching TRBD1 (5 bases). The CDR3 runs to 17 residues. V lost 4 bases and J lost 5, with 23 bases in between. Germline-derived CDR1 and CDR2 are SEHNR and FQNEAQ (reference sequence). DNA for the CDR3: TGTGCCAGCAGCTCACATGATTATGGGGGATTGTTAACTGAAGCTTTCTTT. It encodes CASSSHDYGGLLTEAFF.

Regarding this clonotype: Mismatch with germline at one junction end may stem from a read error. This rearrangement joins TRBV20-1 to TRBJ1-4; D is unresolved. Germline-derived CDR1 and CDR2 are DFQATT and SNEGSKA (reference sequence). The CDR3 length is 13 residues. The CDR3: CSAPGRQNGKLFF. As DNA, the CDR3 is TGCAGTGCCCCCGGTCGGCAGAATGGAAAACTGTTTTTT.

This chain joins TRBV7-9 and TRBJ1-1, with 7 bases lining up with TRBD1. The CDR3 length is 16 residues. The germline gives CDR1 SEHNR, CDR2 FQNEAQ (reference sequence). The junction had 10 bases not matched to a gene; V was cut back by 5 bases and J by 1 base. CDR3 nucleotides: TGTGCCAGCAGCCTAACCTCGAGACAGGGGAACACTGAAGCTTTCTTT. Residues: CASSLTSRQGNTEAFF.

The chain joins TRBV20-1 to TRBJ2-3; TRBD2 agrees at 8 bases. The V segment lost 0 bases and the J segment 4 bases; nucleotides outside the gene matches: 6. The CDR3 has 15 residues. Germline loops: CDR1 DFQATT, CDR2 SNEGSKA (reference sequence). The CDR3 reads CSARDRLAGSDTQYF. DNA of the CDR3: TGCAGTGCTAGAGATAGGCTAGCGGGTTCAGATACGCAGTATTTT.

Concerning this clonotype: A read error may explain this, as a much larger clone is one base away. The V call is TRBV6-2 or TRBV6-3, the J call TRBJ2-3; weak D call: TRBD1 (6 bases). CDR3 length equals 13 residues. Germline assignment: CDR1 MNHEY and CDR2 SVGEGT. The CDR3 DNA is TGTGCCAGCAGCAGGGGAACCACAGATGCGCAGTATTTT. Amino acid sequence: CASSRGTTDAQYF.

This clonotype has just a few counts. CDR3: CASSLAGVSFGPYGYTF. The CDR3 DNA is TGTGCCAGCAGCTTAGCCGGGGTCTCTTTTGGGCCCTATGGCTACACCTTC. This sequence joins TRBV7-8 and TRBJ1-2; no reliable D call. The ends were cut back, 0 bases at V and 4 bases at J, with 18 bases in the middle. CDR1 and CDR2 from the germline V gene are SGHVS and FQNEAQ. CDR3 size: 17 residues.

J is TRBJ2-1 and V is TRBV20-1; D possibly corresponds to TRBD1 (5 bases). The J call may be incorrect, as the DNA end agrees better with TRBJ2-7. Germline V gene lookup returns CDR1 DFQATT and CDR2 SNEGSKA (reference sequence). This CDR3 has 16 residues. CDR3 region: CSARDPAGHSYNEQYF. CDR3 DNA: TGCAGTGCTAGAGATCCGGCAGGGCACTCCTACAATGAGCAGTACTTC.

As to this clonotype: At one end the junction does not follow the germline gene, possibly because of a read error. The V and J genes are TRBV6-2 or TRBV6-3 and TRBJ2-1, with a tentative D call TRBD1 (5 bases). The CDR3 is made up of 13 amino acids. The V gene's germline CDR1 is MNHEY and CDR2 SVGEGT. The CDR3 bases are TGTGCCAGCAGGCGGACAACCTACAATGAGCCGTACTTC. This gives the protein CASRRTTYNEPYF.

The chain couples TRBV5-1 to TRBJ2-3, with a tentative D call TRBD2 (5 bases). The V end lost 4 bases, the J end lost 1 base, and 16 bases lay between the germline ends. CDR3 length: 16 residues. Germline V gene sequence: CDR1 SGHRS, CDR2 YFSETQ. CDR3 amino acids: CASSPEAVSGTDTQYF. The CDR3 DNA follows: TGCGCCAGCAGCCCGGAGGCCGTGAGTGGCACAGATACGCAGTATTTT.

As concerns this clonotype: Its ends do not fully match the called genes, so a read error is possible. The chain has TRBV7-9 and TRBJ1-1; D is unclear. The length of the CDR3 is 15 residues. Germline assignment: CDR1 SEHNR and CDR2 FQNEAQ (reference sequence). The CDR3 coding sequence is TGTGCCAGCAGCTTAGAACAGAGGATTGACACTGAGGCTTTCTTT. Translated, it gives CASSLEQRIDTEAFF.

CDR3 nucleotide sequence: TGTGCCAGCAGCTTTCAAGGGTTTGACGAGCAGTACTTC. It translates to CASSFQGFDEQYF. The rearrangement uses TRBV7-2 and TRBJ2-5; no clear D gene. Near its end, the DNA agrees better with TRBJ2-7, so the J call may be wrong. CDR1 and CDR2 from the germline V gene are SGHTA and FQGNSA. This CDR3 region has 13 residues.

The chain carries TRBV12-3 or TRBV12-4 and TRBJ1-2; D gene ambiguous. V shed 2 bases and J shed 7 bases, with 11 bases lying between them. The CDR3 loop spans 13 amino acids. DNA for the CDR3: TGTGCCAGCAGTTTATCCCCCCCGGGTGGCTACACCTTC. Protein product: CASSLSPPGGYTF.

The rearrangement joins TRBV14 to TRBJ1-1, with TRBD1 as a possible D gene (6 bases). This CDR3 region has 12 residues. CDR1 SGHDN and CDR2 FVKESK come from the germline V gene. V lost 4 bases and J 10 bases, leaving 13 bases between the germline ends. The CDR3 spells CASSPQGHGAFF. The CDR3 DNA reads TGTGCCAGCAGCCCCCAGGGGCACGGAGCTTTCTTT.

The chain has TRBV6-5 and TRBJ2-3; D call uncertain. V was cut by 4 bases and J by 2 bases, with 10 bases left in between. This CDR3 contains 14 residues. The germline V gene encodes CDR1 MNHEY and CDR2 SVGAGI. DNA for the CDR3: TGTGCCAGCAGTTCAAAGAAATTCACAGATACGCAGTATTTT. Its protein is CASSSKKFTDTQYF.

As concerns this clonotype: At one end the junction does not follow the germline gene, possibly because of a read error. The chain combines TRBV12-3 or TRBV12-4 with TRBJ2-6, with D tentatively TRBD1 or TRBD2 (5 bases each). This CDR3 comprises 15 residues. The CDR3 coding sequence is TGTGCCAGCAGTTGGGACCCCTCTGAGGCCAACGTCCTGACTTTC. It encodes CASSWDPSEANVLTF.

On this clonotype: Germline is not matched at one junction end, which may reflect a read error. The chain has TRBV10-3 and TRBJ1-6; no reliable D call. There are 14 residues in the CDR3. Germline V gene lookup returns CDR1 ENHRY and CDR2 SYGVKD. CDR3: CAIRDGSWDSPLHF. CDR3 nucleotides: TGTGCCATCAGGGACGGATCGTGGGATTCGCCCCTCCACTTT.

The chain has TRBV12-3 or TRBV12-4 and TRBJ2-3, with D possibly TRBD1 on 5 matching bases. The V end lost 3 bases, the J end lost 6 bases, and 10 bases lay between the germline ends. The CDR3 has 13 residues. The CDR3 is CASSLWGEDTQYF. CDR3 DNA sequence: TGTGCCAGCAGTTTGTGGGGCGAGGATACGCAGTATTTT.

This sequence joins TRBV9 and TRBJ1-2; maybe TRBD1 (5 bases). Deletions cut 4 bases from V and 0 bases from J, with 13 bases between. The V gene's germline CDR1 is SGDLS and CDR2 YYNGEE. CDR3 length: 15 residues. CDR3 sequence (DNA): TGTGCCAGCAGCCCCGACCAGGGAGCTAACTATGGCTACACCTTC. Its protein is CASSPDQGANYGYTF.